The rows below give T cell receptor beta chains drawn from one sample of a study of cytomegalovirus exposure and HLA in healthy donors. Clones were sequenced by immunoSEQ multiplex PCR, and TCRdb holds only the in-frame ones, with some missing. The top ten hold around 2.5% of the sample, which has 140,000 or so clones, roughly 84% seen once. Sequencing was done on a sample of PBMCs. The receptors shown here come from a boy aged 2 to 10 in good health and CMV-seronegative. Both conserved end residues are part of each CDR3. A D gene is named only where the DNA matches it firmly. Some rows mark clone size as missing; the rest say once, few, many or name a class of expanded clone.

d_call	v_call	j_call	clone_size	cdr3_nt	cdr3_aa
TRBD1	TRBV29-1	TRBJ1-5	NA	TGCAGCGTTGCCGGACAGGGAGGTCAGCCCCAGCATTTT	CSVAGQGGQPQHF
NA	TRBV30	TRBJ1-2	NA	TGTGCCTGGAGTATGGGGGCGAGGTATGGCTACACCTTC	CAWSMGARYGYTF
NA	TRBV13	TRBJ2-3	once	TGTGCCAGCAGCCCTATCACAGATACGCAGTATTTT	CASSPITDTQYF
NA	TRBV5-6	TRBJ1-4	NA	TGTGCCAGCAGCTTGGGAACAACAGGGATTCGTGAAAAGCTGTTTTTT	CASSLGTTGIREKLFF
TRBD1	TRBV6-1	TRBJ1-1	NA	TGTGCCAGCAGTGTATCACAGGGGGGGAACACTGAAGCTTTCTTT	CASSVSQGGNTEAFF
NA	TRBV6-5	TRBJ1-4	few	TGTGCCAGCAGTTCATCCGGTGCAACTAATGAAAAACTGTTTTTT	CASSSSGATNEKLFF
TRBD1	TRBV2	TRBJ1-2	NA	TGTGCCAGCCGGGATGACAGGGATGCCTATGGCTACACCTTC	CASRDDRDAYGYTF
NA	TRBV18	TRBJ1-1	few	TGTGCCAGCTCACCAAGACAGGAGGTCGGAGCTTTCTTT	CASSPRQEVGAFF
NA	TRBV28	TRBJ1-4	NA	TGTGCCAGCAGTTTACTCCGACGAGTACGGGATGAAAAACTGTTTTTT	CASSLLRRVRDEKLFF
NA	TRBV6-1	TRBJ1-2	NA	TGTGCCAGCAGTGAAGACAGGGACTATGGCTACACCTTC	CASSEDRDYGYTF
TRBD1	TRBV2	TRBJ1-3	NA	TGTGCCAGCAGTAGCGAGGGACAGAGCTCTGGAAACACCATATATTTT	CASSSEGQSSGNTIYF
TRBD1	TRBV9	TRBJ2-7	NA	TGTGCCAGCAGCCCGACAGGGGGTGCGTTTCGTCGCCTACTCTCCTACGAGCAGTACTTC	CASSPTGGAFRRLLSYEQYF
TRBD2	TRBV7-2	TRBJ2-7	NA	TGTGCCAGCAGCTTACGGAGAGCGGGAGGTTTCTACGAGCAGTACTTC	CASSLRRAGGFYEQYF
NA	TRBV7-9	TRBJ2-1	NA	TGTGCCAGCAGCTTAGGTGCAGGCCGCGCTGACAATGAGCAGTTCTTC	CASSLGAGRADNEQFF
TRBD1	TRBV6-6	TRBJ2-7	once	TGTGCCAGCAGTTATCAAAGGGGGCCCTACGAGCAGTACTTC	CASSYQRGPYEQYF
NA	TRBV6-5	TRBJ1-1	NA	TGTGCCAGCAGTTGGGAGATCCGGGGTGAAGCTTTCTTT	CASSWEIRGEAFF
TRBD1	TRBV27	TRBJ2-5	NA	TGTGCCAGCAGTTTATTCCAACCGACCTACGACAGGGTGGAGACCCAGTACTTC	CASSLFQPTYDRVETQYF
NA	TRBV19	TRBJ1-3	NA	TGTGCCAGTAGTATACCGGGGGCTGGAAACACCATATATTTT	CASSIPGAGNTIYF
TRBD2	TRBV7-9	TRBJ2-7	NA	TGTGCCAGCAGCCTCCAAGGGGGGGGACTAGCTTTCTACGAGCAGTACTTC	CASSLQGGGLAFYEQYF
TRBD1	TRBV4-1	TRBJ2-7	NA	TGCGCCAGCAGCCAGGGGACAGGGGTTCCCTACGAGCAGTACTTC	CASSQGTGVPYEQYF
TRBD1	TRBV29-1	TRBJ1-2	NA	TGCTCGACCGGCCCGGGACAGGGGAGCGGCTACACCTTC	CSTGPGQGSGYTF
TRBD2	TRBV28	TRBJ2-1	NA	TGTGCCAGCAGTCCCTCTGGTAGCGGGAACTACAATGAGCAGTTCTTC	CASSPSGSGNYNEQFF
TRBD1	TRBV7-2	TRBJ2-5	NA	TGTGCCAGCAGCTTAGGGGGACAGAGACAAGGGACCCAGTACTTC	CASSLGGQRQGTQYF
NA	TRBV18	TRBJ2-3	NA	TGTGCCAGCTCACCCGGGACTAGCACAGATACGCAGTATTTT	CASSPGTSTDTQYF
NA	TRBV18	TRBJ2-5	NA	TGTGCCAGCTCACCAACAGGGAAACAAGAGACCCAGTACTTC	CASSPTGKQETQYF
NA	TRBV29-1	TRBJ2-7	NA	TGCAGCGTTGAAGACGGGAGCTCCTACGAGCAGTACTTC	CSVEDGSSYEQYF
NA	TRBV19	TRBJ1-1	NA	TGTGCCAGTAGGAGGGAGGGAACGAACACTGAAGCTTTCTTT	CASRREGTNTEAFF
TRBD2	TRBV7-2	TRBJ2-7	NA	TGTGCCAGCAGCCGGCGTAGCGGGGGGCTTTCCTACGAGCAGTACTTC	CASSRRSGGLSYEQYF
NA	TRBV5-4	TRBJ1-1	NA	TGTGCCAGCAGCTTAGATGGTGCGTCGGACACTGAAGCTTTCTTT	CASSLDGASDTEAFF
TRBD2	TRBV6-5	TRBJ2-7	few	TGTGCCAGCAGTTACCATCGGACTAGCGGGGACTACGAGCAGTACTTC	CASSYHRTSGDYEQYF
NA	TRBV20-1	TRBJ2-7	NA	TGCAGTGCTGAGAGCTCCTACGAGCAGTACTTC	CSAESSYEQYF
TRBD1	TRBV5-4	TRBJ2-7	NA	TGTGCCAGCAGACGCTCAGGGGGCGCGGTATCCTACGAGCAGTACTTC	CASRRSGGAVSYEQYF
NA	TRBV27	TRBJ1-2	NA	TGTGCCAGCAGTTTATACAGGAGCCGACAAAATGGCTACACCTTC	CASSLYRSRQNGYTF
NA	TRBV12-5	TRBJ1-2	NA	TGTGCTAGTGGTCGGACAGCCACCGGCTATGGCTACACCTTC	CASGRTATGYGYTF
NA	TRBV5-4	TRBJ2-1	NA	TGTGCCAGCAGCTTGACTATTACTAGCAGGGCATGCAATGAGCAGTTCTTC	CASSLTITSRACNEQFF
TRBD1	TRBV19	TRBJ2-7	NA	TGTGCCAGCCGTAGAACCGGGACAGAAAACGAGCAGTACTTC	CASRRTGTENEQYF
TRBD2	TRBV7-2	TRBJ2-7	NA	TGTGCCAGCAGCGAACTAGCGGGAGGCTACGAGCAGTACTTC	CASSELAGGYEQYF